The 15 T cell receptor beta chains in this list originate from one sample, sequenced in a study of radiotherapy plus CTLA-4 blockade in lung cancer. Assay used: immunoSEQ multiplex PCR; TCRdb lists only in-frame clones, some missing. Here the sample spans more than 90,000 clones, around 75% being singletons. The material sequenced was peripheral blood, taken from a patient treated with radiotherapy plus ipilimumab. Every receptor here comes from a human donor with non-small cell lung cancer who had a partial response to radiotherapy plus ipilimumab.

This chain uses TRBV7-8 with TRBJ2-3; no clear D. V was cut by 1 base and J by 2 bases, with 13 bases left in between. In germline, CDR1 is SGHVS, CDR2 FQNEAQ. This CDR3 spans 16 amino acids. The CDR3 nucleotides read TGTGCCAGCAGCTTAGGACGTGGAGTAAACACAGATACGCAGTATTTT. Encoded protein: CASSLGRGVNTDTQYF.

The chain has TRBV5-4 and TRBJ2-5, with 14 bases that match TRBD2. V gave up 4 bases and J gave up 5 bases; unmatched junction bases: 4. The CDR3 runs 15 residues. Germline V gene data show CDR1 as SGHNT and CDR2 as YYREEE (reference sequence). In DNA, the CDR3 is TGTGCCAGCAGCCAGGGACTAGCGGGAGTGGAGACCCAGTACTTC. Residues: CASSQGLAGVETQYF.

This chain's CDR3 is CASSPPGGTGELFF. The CDR3 nucleotides are TGTGCCAGCAGTCCTCCCGGGGGCACCGGGGAGCTGTTTTTT. V is TRBV6-5 and J is TRBJ2-2; TRBD2 might be the D (6 bases). V was shortened by 5 bases and J by 4 bases, with 11 bases between the two germline ends. The CDR3 extends over 14 amino acids. Germline loops: CDR1 MNHEY, CDR2 SVGAGI.

The chain is built from TRBV20-1 and TRBJ2-3; D ambiguous. Deletions cut 1 base from V and 8 bases from J, with 7 bases between. From germline, CDR1 is DFQATT and CDR2 SNEGSKA (reference sequence). This CDR3 contains 11 residues. CDR3 sequence (DNA): TGCAGTGCTAGAGTATACGGTACGCAGTATTTT. Protein product: CSARVYGTQYF.

The V and J genes are TRBV7-9 and TRBJ1-4; D is unclear. This CDR3 is 11 amino acids long. Germline V gene lookup returns CDR1 SEHNR and CDR2 FQNEAQ (reference sequence). The V and J ends lost 4 bases and 9 bases respectively, with 6 bases between them. As DNA, the CDR3 is TGTGCCAGCAGCTCCGGGAAAAAACTGTTTTTT. It translates to CASSSGKKLFF.

The J gene is TRBJ2-2, the V gene TRBV28, with 9 nucleotides matching TRBD2. J lost 4 bases, V lost 7 bases, and 7 bases had no gene match. The CDR3 contains 15 residues. Germline CDR1 and CDR2: MDHEN and SYDVKM. CDR3 sequence reads: CASIVAGDPTGELFF. The CDR3 bases are TGTGCCAGCATCGTAGCGGGAGATCCCACCGGGGAGCTGTTTTTT.

This clone was seen once. The chain carries TRBV19 and TRBJ2-1; possibly TRBD2 for D (6 bases). Trimming pared 3 bases from V and 7 bases from J, leaving 13 bases between. This CDR3 has 14 amino acids. CDR1 and CDR2 (germline): LNHDA, SQIVND (reference sequence). The chain's CDR3 is CASSISGAGNEQFF. CDR3 DNA: TGTGCCAGTAGTATCTCCGGGGCGGGGAATGAGCAGTTCTTC.

This clone was observed a few times. V usage is TRBV4-1 and J usage is TRBJ2-1; the D is unclear. Germline lookup yields CDR1 MGHRA and CDR2 YSYEKL. CDR3 length equals 15 residues. Trimming cost V 0 bases and J 7 bases, with 13 bases left between them. DNA of the CDR3: TGCGCCAGCAGCCAAGATCCCCTTAGCAAGAATGAGCAGTTCTTC. This gives the protein CASSQDPLSKNEQFF.

The J gene is TRBJ2-1, the V gene TRBV14, with 15 bases identical to TRBD2. V gave up 3 bases and J gave up 5 bases; unmatched junction bases: 11. Germline values: CDR1 SGHDN, CDR2 FVKESK. The CDR3 extends over 19 amino acids. The CDR3 DNA reads as TGTGCCAGCAGCCATGTACAGGGGACTAGCGGGAGGTTCAACAATGAGCAGTTCTTC. Translated, it gives CASSHVQGTSGRFNNEQFF.

The J gene is TRBJ1-3, the V gene TRBV28, with a possible D match to TRBD1 (6 bases). The CDR3 length is 16 residues. The V and J ends lost 2 bases and 3 bases respectively, with 14 bases between them. Looked up from germline, CDR1 is MDHEN and CDR2 is SYDVKM. Here the CDR3 DNA reads TGTGCCAGCAGTTTACCCCCGGGGGGCGGTGGAAACACCATATATTTT. Translation: CASSLPPGGGGNTIYF.

The rearrangement uses TRBV9 and TRBJ2-7; TRBD1 agrees at 11 bases. This CDR3 is 16 amino acids long. CDR1 and CDR2 from the germline V gene are SGDLS and YYNGEE. V shed 4 bases and J 6 bases; nucleotides not matched to a gene: 12. This CDR3 reads CASSSRTGGAGGEQYF. The CDR3 DNA sequence: TGTGCCAGCAGCTCCCGGACAGGGGGCGCTGGGGGCGAGCAGTACTTC. The variable domain in full, completed from reference TRBV9 and TRBJ2-7, reads DSGVTQTPKHLITATGQRVTLRCSPRSGDLSVYWYQQSLDQGLQFLIQYYNGEERAKGNILERFSAQQFPDLHSELNLSSLELGDSALYFCASSSRTGGAGGEQYFGPGTRLTVT.

The chain carries TRBV18 and TRBJ2-5, with TRBD2 as a possible D gene (5 bases). The length of the CDR3 is 14 residues. CDR1 KGHSH and CDR2 LQKENI come from the germline V gene. The ends were cut back, 4 bases at V and 4 bases at J, with 13 bases in the middle. CDR3 in amino acids: CASSQKEAGETQYF. The DNA of the CDR3 is TGTGCCAGCTCACAGAAGGAGGCGGGAGAGACCCAGTACTTC.

Worth noting for this clone: The sample holds other DNA sequences that translate to the same CDR3. This chain links TRBV7-2 with TRBJ2-2; 7 nucleotides align to TRBD2. Germline V gene data show CDR1 as SGHTA and CDR2 as FQGNSA. The CDR3 runs to 15 residues. Losses at the gene ends were 2 bases for V and 1 base for J; bases not matched to a gene: 1. The CDR3 coding sequence is TGTGCCAGCAGCTTATCTAGCGGGAACACCGGGGAGCTGTTTTTT. Protein sequence: CASSLSSGNTGELFF. The whole variable domain, remainder taken from reference TRBV7-2 and TRBJ2-2, is GAGVSQSPSNKVTEKGKDVELRCDPISGHTALYWYRQSLGQGLEFLIYFQGNSAPDKSGLPSDRFSAERTGGSVSTLTIQRTQQEDSAVYLCASSLSSGNTGELFFGEGSRLTVL.

V is TRBV6-1 and J is TRBJ1-1; TRBD1 is a possible D gene (5 bases). The CDR3 loop spans 15 amino acids. Between the trimmed V and J ends, which lost 7 bases and 0 bases, there was a span of 15 bases. In germline, CDR1 is MNHNS, CDR2 SASEGT. The CDR3 bases are TGTGCCAGCAACCCAAAGGGGCGGATGAACACTGAAGCTTTCTTT. Amino acid sequence: CASNPKGRMNTEAFF.

The DNA of the CDR3 is TGTGCCAGCAGCTACGACAGGGGCGGCGAGGTGAACACTGAAGCTTTCTTT. Encoded protein: CASSYDRGGEVNTEAFF. The rearrangement links TRBV5-6 to TRBJ1-1; 8 bases are shared with TRBD1. V trimming: 3 bases; J trimming: 0 bases; junction bases outside the gene matches: 10. The CDR3 extends over 17 amino acids. The V gene's germline CDR1 is SGHDT and CDR2 YYEEEE.